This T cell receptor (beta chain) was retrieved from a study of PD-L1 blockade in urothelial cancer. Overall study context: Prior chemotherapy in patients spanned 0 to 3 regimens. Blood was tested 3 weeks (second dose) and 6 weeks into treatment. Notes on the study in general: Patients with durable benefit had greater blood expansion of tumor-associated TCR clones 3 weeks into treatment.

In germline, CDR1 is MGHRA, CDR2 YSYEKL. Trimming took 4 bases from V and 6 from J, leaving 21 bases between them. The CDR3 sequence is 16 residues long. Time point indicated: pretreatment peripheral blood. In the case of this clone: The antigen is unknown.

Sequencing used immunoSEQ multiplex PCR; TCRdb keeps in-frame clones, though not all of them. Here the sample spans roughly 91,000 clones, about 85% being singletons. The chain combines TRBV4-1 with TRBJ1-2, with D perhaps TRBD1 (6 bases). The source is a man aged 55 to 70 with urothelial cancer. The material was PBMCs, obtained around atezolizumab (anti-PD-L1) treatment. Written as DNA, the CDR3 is TGCGCCAGCAGCCTCCGAGGGGGTCTGCTTTCAGATGGCTACACCTTC. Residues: CASSLRGGLLSDGYTF.